This T cell receptor (beta chain) was observed in a study of T cells in Graves' hyperthyroidism and ophthalmopathy. The CDR3 is 13 amino acids. Germline CDR1 is LNHDA and CDR2 is SQIVND (reference sequence). V gave up 10 bases and J gave up 5 bases; unmatched junction bases: 7. This clonotype was seen more than once but under ten times. What it binds is not known. Amplified TCR beta CDR3 regions derived from RNA transcripts. HTBI primers drove first-round RT-PCR of the TCR CDR3. TCRdb re-analysed the multiplex PCR reads in MiXCR, keeping a single row per CDR3 protein. The sample records around 400,000 distinct CDR3 sequences, roughly 14% being singletons. Patients were aged 18 to 65, had disease duration under 2 months, and had newly diagnosed hyperthyroidism. Sampled blood dates from first hyperthyroidism diagnosis, and it precedes any ophthalmopathy symptoms. The study, taken as a whole, reports: Blood also showed most of the thyroid clonotypes that were expanded above 0.001. Researchers report that a 13 V-J model separated ophthalmopathy from stable hyperthyroidism.

Material for sequencing was blood. V and J are TRBV19 and TRBJ2-3; 9 positions match TRBD2. The origin of this receptor is a woman younger than 30 with Graves' hyperthyroidism that later progressed to Graves' ophthalmopathy. Here the CDR3 reads CATTGTSRDTQYF. The CDR3, as DNA: TGTGCCACCACTGGGACTAGCCGAGATACGCAGTATTTT. Full variable domain (outside the CDR3, taken from reference TRBV19 and TRBJ2-3): DGGITQSPKYLFRKEGQNVTLSCEQNLNHDAMYWYRQDPGQGLRLIYYSQIVNDFQKGDIAEGYSVSREKKESFPLTVTSAQKNPTAFYLCATTGTSRDTQYFGPGTRLTVL.